These T cell receptor beta chains were read from a single sample in a study of blood T cell repertoires in COVID-19. Sequencing was performed with immunoSEQ multiplex PCR; in TCRdb, only in-frame clones are kept and a portion is missing. The table has almost 95,000 clones, 65% to 85% seen once. Sequencing was performed on peripheral blood. The receptors were sampled from a man in his 60s with acute or convalescent COVID-19. Each CDR3 is given with its conserved first and last residue. Each record gives: V gene, clone size, J gene, D gene, CDR3 protein, CDR3 DNA. The D gene is left open where the match is weak. Only part of the rows carry a size: once, few, many, or a class if the clone is expanded.

TRBV24-1	.	TRBJ1-5	TRBD1	CATTRDRGNQPQHF	TGTGCCACCACCCGGGACAGGGGCAATCAGCCCCAGCATTTT
TRBV2	.	TRBJ1-3	.	CASSPAGTGNTIYF	TGTGCCAGCAGCCCCGCCGGTACTGGAAACACCATATATTTT
TRBV27	.	TRBJ2-7	.	CASSHQGGGYEQYF	TGTGCCAGCAGTCACCAAGGGGGGGGCTACGAGCAGTACTTC
TRBV6-2/TRBV6-3	.	TRBJ1-2	TRBD1	CASSAPGQGASGYTF	TGTGCCAGCAGTGCCCCGGGACAGGGGGCCTCTGGCTACACCTTC
TRBV6-5	.	TRBJ2-3	.	CASSPLWGADTQYF	TGTGCCAGCAGTCCGCTGTGGGGGGCAGATACGCAGTATTTT
TRBV29-1	.	TRBJ1-5	.	CSSGTNQPQHF	TGCAGCTCGGGCACAAATCAGCCCCAGCATTTT
TRBV5-1	.	TRBJ2-1	.	CASTPGGISYNEQFF	TGCGCCAGCACCCCTGGGGGCATCTCCTACAATGAGCAGTTCTTC
TRBV11-2	.	TRBJ2-1	.	CASSTYRANEQFF	TGTGCCAGCAGCACATACAGGGCGAATGAGCAGTTCTTC
TRBV24-1	.	TRBJ1-5	.	CATMGGGINQPQHF	TGTGCCACCATGGGAGGAGGGATCAATCAGCCCCAGCATTTT
TRBV4-1	.	TRBJ2-4	.	CASSQDLGRLKNIQYF	TGCGCCAGCAGCCAAGATTTGGGCCGGCTCAAAAACATTCAGTACTTC
TRBV3-1/TRBV3-2	.	TRBJ2-1	.	CASSQDTGSYNEQFF	TGTGCCAGCAGCCAAGACACAGGGTCCTACAATGAGCAGTTCTTC
TRBV27	.	TRBJ2-7	.	CASSSLREGRLYEQYF	TGTGCCAGCAGTTCCCTCCGCGAGGGTCGCCTCTACGAGCAGTACTTC
TRBV5-1	.	TRBJ2-7	TRBD1	CASSFGTGDYEQYF	TGCGCCAGCAGCTTTGGGACAGGGGACTACGAGCAGTACTTC
TRBV14	.	TRBJ1-1	TRBD1	CASSQNRGEAFF	TGTGCCAGCAGCCAAAACAGGGGTGAAGCTTTCTTT
TRBV7-2	.	TRBJ2-1	TRBD2	CASSLQFRSSGDRQFF	TGTGCCAGCAGCTTACAGTTTAGGTCTAGCGGGGATAGGCAGTTCTTC
TRBV2	.	TRBJ1-1	TRBD1	CASSIGQGNTEAFF	TGTGCCAGCAGCATAGGACAGGGAAACACTGAAGCTTTCTTT
TRBV6-2/TRBV6-3	.	TRBJ1-1	.	CASSYGQNTEAFF	TGTGCCAGCAGTTACGGACAGAACACTGAAGCTTTCTTT
TRBV3-1/TRBV3-2	.	TRBJ2-7	TRBD1	CASSHQTGRAVEQYF	TGTGCCAGCAGCCATCAGACAGGGAGAGCCGTCGAGCAGTACTTC
TRBV30	.	TRBJ2-7	TRBD1	CAFTGTGTEEQYF	TGTGCCTTTACCGGGACAGGTACCGAAGAGCAGTACTTC
TRBV7-2	.	TRBJ1-1	TRBD1	CASSLDIQGTEAFF	TGTGCCAGCAGCTTAGACATACAGGGGACTGAAGCTTTCTTT
TRBV7-6	.	TRBJ1-1	.	CASSSQGMGTEAFF	TGTGCCAGCAGCTCACAGGGTATGGGAACTGAAGCTTTCTTT
TRBV2	.	TRBJ1-1	.	CASSDGGRVNTEAFF	TGTGCCAGCAGTGACGGCGGCAGGGTGAACACTGAAGCTTTCTTT
TRBV25-1	.	TRBJ1-1	.	CASSESDRMNTEAFF	TGTGCCAGCAGTGAATCCGACAGGATGAACACTGAAGCTTTCTTT
TRBV2	few	TRBJ1-5	.	CASSDSTGNQPQHF	TGTGCCAGCAGTGATTCGACAGGTAATCAGCCCCAGCATTTT
TRBV21-1	.	TRBJ1-1	.	CASAESGQENTEAFF	TGTGCCAGCGCGGAATCGGGACAGGAGAACACTGAAGCTTTCTTT
TRBV5-6	once	TRBJ1-1	.	CASSPRPSGTEAFF	TGTGCCAGCAGCCCTCGCCCATCGGGGACTGAAGCTTTCTTT
TRBV6-6	.	TRBJ2-7	.	CASSSADKTYEQYF	TGTGCCAGCAGTTCCGCAGACAAGACCTACGAGCAGTACTTC
TRBV13	.	TRBJ2-1	TRBD2	CASRTSVHSYNEQFF	TGTGCCAGCAGAACTAGCGTCCATTCCTACAATGAGCAGTTCTTC
TRBV10-3	.	TRBJ2-3	.	CAIRGLGSTDTQYF	TGTGCCATCAGGGGACTGGGTTCCACAGATACGCAGTATTTT
TRBV7-8	.	TRBJ1-2	.	CASSPESQIPTRGYTF	TGTGCCAGCAGCCCGGAAAGCCAGATCCCGACTAGGGGCTACACCTTC
TRBV7-2	.	TRBJ1-2	TRBD1	CASSLVPGGMSGYTF	TGTGCCAGCAGCTTAGTCCCAGGGGGCATGAGTGGCTACACCTTC
TRBV12-3/TRBV12-4	.	TRBJ1-5	.	CASSLKNNQPQHF	TGTGCCAGCAGCCTAAAAAACAATCAGCCCCAGCATTTT
TRBV6-5	.	TRBJ2-7	.	CASSRDRTLYEQYF	TGTGCCAGCAGCCGAGACAGGACCCTATACGAGCAGTACTTC
TRBV2	.	TRBJ2-7	.	CASRQNLLGVLYEQYF	TGTGCCAGCAGACAGAATCTCTTAGGGGTCCTCTACGAGCAGTACTTC
TRBV7-9	few	TRBJ2-7	TRBD1	CASSTLGQDYEQYF	TGTGCCAGCAGCACCCTCGGACAGGACTACGAGCAGTACTTC
TRBV7-9	.	TRBJ2-1	.	CASSLVVVASNEQFF	TGTGCCAGCAGCTTAGTCGTCGTCGCTAGCAATGAGCAGTTCTTC
TRBV6-5	few	TRBJ2-7	TRBD2	CASSYSNSGGEQYF	TGTGCCAGCAGTTACTCGAATTCGGGGGGCGAGCAGTACTTC
TRBV2	.	TRBJ2-7	TRBD1	CASSLSRTGVTYEQYF	TGTGCCAGCAGCCTCTCCCGGACAGGGGTGACCTACGAGCAGTACTTC
TRBV10-1	.	TRBJ1-1	TRBD1	CASIGWDRGGCGPTEAFF	TGCGCCAGCATTGGGTGGGACAGGGGAGGCTGCGGCCCCACTGAAGCTTTCTTT
TRBV5-1	.	TRBJ2-5	TRBD1	CASSLGQAQETQYF	TGCGCCAGCAGCCTGGGACAGGCGCAAGAGACCCAGTACTTC
TRBV18	.	TRBJ1-3	TRBD1	CASSSGDSGNTIYF	TGTGCCAGCTCATCAGGGGACAGCGGAAACACCATATATTTT
TRBV11-2	few	TRBJ1-1	TRBD1	CASSLKGQGVTEAFF	TGTGCCAGCAGCTTAAAGGGACAGGGCGTCACTGAAGCTTTCTTT
TRBV3-1/TRBV3-2	.	TRBJ1-6	TRBD1	CASSHRPGTGMGNSPLHF	TGTGCCAGCAGCCACCGTCCCGGGACAGGGATGGGGAATTCACCCCTCCACTTT
TRBV19	.	TRBJ2-5	TRBD2	CASSMFSGGGQETQYF	TGTGCCAGTAGTATGTTTAGCGGGGGGGGCCAAGAGACCCAGTACTTC
TRBV27	.	TRBJ2-1	.	CASSLSSYVDEQFF	TGTGCCAGCAGTTTATCGAGTTACGTGGATGAGCAGTTCTTC
TRBV4-3	few	TRBJ2-7	TRBD1	CASSRGTGVSFDEQYF	TGCGCCAGCAGCCGGGGGACAGGGGTGTCTTTCGACGAGCAGTACTTC
TRBV11-1	.	TRBJ1-2	TRBD1	CASSQGAKDGYTF	TGTGCCAGCAGCCAGGGGGCGAAAGATGGCTACACCTTC
TRBV6-6	.	TRBJ1-3	.	CASSPIPGVPGNTIYF	TGTGCCAGCAGTCCTATTCCAGGTGTACCTGGAAACACCATATATTTT
TRBV23-1	.	TRBJ2-7	.	CATSGVYEQYF	TGCGCCACTTCGGGAGTCTACGAGCAGTACTTC
TRBV5-1	.	TRBJ1-2	TRBD1	CASSLYPPGQGMGGYTF	TGCGCCAGCAGCCTCTATCCCCCGGGACAGGGGATGGGTGGCTACACCTTC
TRBV30	.	TRBJ1-4	.	CAWRGSGNEKLFF	TGTGCCTGGAGGGGGAGCGGGAATGAAAAACTGTTTTTT
TRBV11-1	.	TRBJ2-1	.	CASSSQQGPYNEQFF	TGTGCCAGCAGCAGCCAACAGGGCCCCTACAATGAGCAGTTCTTC
TRBV5-1	few	TRBJ2-5	TRBD1	CASSLNRDRGREGTQYF	TGCGCCAGCAGCTTGAACCGGGACAGGGGGCGCGAGGGGACCCAGTACTTC
TRBV19	.	TRBJ1-6	.	CASSSPRQFGSPLHF	TGTGCCAGTAGTTCCCCGAGGCAGTTTGGCTCACCCCTCCACTTT
TRBV12-3/TRBV12-4	.	TRBJ2-7	.	CASSSTVTEQYF	TGTGCCAGCAGTTCGACAGTCACCGAGCAGTACTTC
TRBV5-6	.	TRBJ1-2	TRBD1	CASTEIGQGNYGYTF	TGTGCCAGCACCGAAATCGGACAGGGGAACTATGGCTACACCTTC
TRBV9	.	TRBJ1-4	.	CASSVDSYNEKLFF	TGTGCCAGCAGCGTGGACAGTTATAATGAAAAACTGTTTTTT
TRBV24-1	.	TRBJ2-6	TRBD2	CATSEAGPQTGANVLTF	TGTGCCACCAGTGAAGCGGGACCGCAAACTGGGGCCAACGTCCTGACTTTC
TRBV12-3/TRBV12-4	.	TRBJ1-4	.	CASSWTPKEKLFF	TGTGCCAGCAGTTGGACTCCTAAGGAAAAACTGTTTTTT
TRBV5-1	.	TRBJ1-1	.	CASSTGTGFATEAFF	TGCGCCAGCAGCACCGGCACAGGGTTTGCGACTGAAGCTTTCTTT